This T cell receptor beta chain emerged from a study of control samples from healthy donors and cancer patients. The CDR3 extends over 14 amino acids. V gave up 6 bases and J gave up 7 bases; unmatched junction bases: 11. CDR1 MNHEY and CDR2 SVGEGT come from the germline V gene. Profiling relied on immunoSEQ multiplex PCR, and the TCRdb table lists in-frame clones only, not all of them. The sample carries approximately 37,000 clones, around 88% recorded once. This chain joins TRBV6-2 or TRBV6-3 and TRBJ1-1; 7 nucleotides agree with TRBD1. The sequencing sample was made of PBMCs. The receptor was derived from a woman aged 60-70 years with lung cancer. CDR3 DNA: TGTGCCAGCAGCCGCGAGGGAGGGGGCTATGAAGCTTTCTTT. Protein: CASSREGGGYEAFF.